This T cell receptor beta chain was captured by sequencing in a study of T cell responses to AZD1222 COVID-19 vaccine. At the level of the study: Analyses pooled second doses at about 4 or about 12 weeks. Study outcomes and limitations: AZD1222 recipients seropositive at baseline numbered only six. Females outnumbered males among donors, who were mostly white British; clonal diversity was possibly underestimated. Unmutated variant regions are reportedly targeted by nearly half of spike-specific TCRs.

Here immunoSEQ multiplex PCR was the method, and the copy in TCRdb shows in-frame clones only, minus some. Among approximately 130,000 clones listed, over 90% were seen once. The germline V gene encodes CDR1 MGHRA and CDR2 YSYEKL. The CDR3 is made up of 14 amino acids. V was shortened by 7 bases and J by 0 bases, with 12 bases between the two germline ends. Turning to this clone: Its target is not known.

The TCR was taken from an adult in good health. The source material was peripheral blood, sampled on day 0 of AZD1222 vaccination. This sequence joins TRBV4-1 and TRBJ1-2; TRBD1 is a possible D gene (5 bases). The CDR3 DNA reads as TGCGCCAGCACCCTGACAGCGTCTAACTATGGCTACACCTTC. Protein: CASTLTASNYGYTF.